A selection of T cell receptor beta chains follows, all from one sample in a study of cytomegalovirus exposure and HLA in healthy donors. TCRdb's table, derived via immunoSEQ multiplex PCR, lists solely in-frame clones and lacks some. The sample yields 120,000 to 150,000 clones, 70% to 90% seen once. The sequenced material came from PBMCs. All receptors come from a man aged 18-30 years in good health and CMV-seropositive. The CDR3 runs from the conserved cysteine through the conserved F or W. A D gene is named only where the DNA matches it firmly. Expanded clones get a size class; other rows say once, few or many, or leave the size out.

clone_size,d_call,j_call,v_call,cdr3_nt,cdr3_aa
-,-,TRBJ2-7,TRBV7-2,TGTGCCAGCAGCTTAGGGGCAAGCTCCTACGAGCAGTACTTC,CASSLGASSYEQYF
-,-,TRBJ1-4,TRBV7-4,TGTGCCAGCAGCCCCAGGGGAGGGGCGGAAGCAACTAATGAAAAACTGTTTTTT,CASSPRGGAEATNEKLFF
-,-,TRBJ2-7,TRBV5-1,TGCGCCAGCAGCCCTTTCCCGGGTCACAACGAGCAGTACTTC,CASSPFPGHNEQYF
-,-,TRBJ2-4,TRBV27,TGTGCCACGAAAGGGGTAGGGGGCAAAAACATTCAGTACTTC,CATKGVGGKNIQYF
-,TRBD1,TRBJ1-1,TRBV13,TGTGCCAGCAGCTTAAGGAGGAAGGCAGGGGGCCTTCTGGTGACTGAAGCTTTCTTT,CASSLRRKAGGLLVTEAFF
-,-,TRBJ2-3,TRBV6-5,TGTGCCAGCAGTCGTTATCCGCCAGGCACAGATACGCAGTATTTT,CASSRYPPGTDTQYF
few,-,TRBJ1-6,TRBV5-6,TGTGCCAGCAGCCCCCCCCCGTCGGGGAATTCACCCCTCCACTTT,CASSPPPSGNSPLHF
few,-,TRBJ2-7,TRBV10-3,TGTGCCATCAGTGATAGCCACGAGCAGTACTTC,CAISDSHEQYF
-,TRBD2,TRBJ2-2,TRBV9,TGTGCCAGCAGCGTAGCCCCCGGGACTAGCGGAACCGGGGAGCTGTTTTTT,CASSVAPGTSGTGELFF
-,TRBD1,TRBJ1-2,TRBV11-3,TGTGCCAGCAGCTTAGCCGGGACAGGGGGTGGAGGCTACACCTTC,CASSLAGTGGGGYTF
few,-,TRBJ1-5,TRBV19,TGTGCCAGTACCAGGGGAAGCAATCAGCCCCAGCATTTT,CASTRGSNQPQHF
-,-,TRBJ1-1,TRBV2,TGTGCCAGCAGTGACGGCACAGGGAGGGTTAACACTGAAGCTTTCTTT,CASSDGTGRVNTEAFF
-,TRBD1,TRBJ2-7,TRBV11-3,TGTGCCAGCAGCACCCGGGGAGGGACAGGGTCCCACGAGCAGTACTTC,CASSTRGGTGSHEQYF
-,-,TRBJ2-1,TRBV7-6,TGTGCCAGCAGCTTAGACCCGGTAACCTACAATGAGCAGTTCTTC,CASSLDPVTYNEQFF
-,TRBD2,TRBJ2-7,TRBV5-1,TGCGCCAGCGGGAGGGATCCCAGCGAGCAGTACTTC,CASGRDPSEQYF
-,-,TRBJ2-2,TRBV7-9,TGTGCCAGCAGCTTAACGACAGCACTCACCGGGGAGCTGTTTTTT,CASSLTTALTGELFF
-,TRBD2,TRBJ2-3,TRBV15,TGTGCCACCAGCACTCGACTAGCGGGAGTGGGAGATACGCAGTATTTT,CATSTRLAGVGDTQYF
-,TRBD1,TRBJ1-1,TRBV19,TGTGCCAGTAGTATGGACAGGGCGAAAGCTTTCTTT,CASSMDRAKAFF
-,TRBD2,TRBJ2-1,TRBV9,TGTGCCAGCAGCGCGCGGGGGAACTCCTACAATGAGCAGTTCTTC,CASSARGNSYNEQFF